This T cell receptor beta chain was retrieved from a study of T-cell reconstitution after alpha-beta-depleted transplantation in children. The study's findings and limits: Among T cells one year after transplant, newly produced cells accounted for most counts and diversity.

The CDR3 is 16 amino acids. The germline V gene has CDR1 SGDLS and CDR2 YYNGEE. Trimming took 4 bases from V and 9 from J; bases not matched to a gene: 9. TCRbeta library construction was performed incorporating unique molecular identifiers. TCRdb fed the PCR reads into MiXCR, producing one record per CDR3 protein. The table records around 580,000 distinct CDR3 sequences, roughly 24% of them present only once. Concerning this clonotype: Its antigen is currently unknown.

The starting material was PBMCs, mostly from graft donor cells, obtained 360 days after TCRalphabeta/CD19-depleted stem cell transplant. The source of this sequence is a boy under two years old who had a stem cell transplant for acute myeloid leukemia, so the T cells may come from the graft donor. The chain links TRBV9 to TRBJ2-1, with TRBD2 matching 14 bases. The CDR3 bases are TGTGCCAGCAGCTTACTGACTAGCGGGGGGGCTCTTGAGCAGTTCTTC. Translation gives CASSLLTSGGALEQFF.